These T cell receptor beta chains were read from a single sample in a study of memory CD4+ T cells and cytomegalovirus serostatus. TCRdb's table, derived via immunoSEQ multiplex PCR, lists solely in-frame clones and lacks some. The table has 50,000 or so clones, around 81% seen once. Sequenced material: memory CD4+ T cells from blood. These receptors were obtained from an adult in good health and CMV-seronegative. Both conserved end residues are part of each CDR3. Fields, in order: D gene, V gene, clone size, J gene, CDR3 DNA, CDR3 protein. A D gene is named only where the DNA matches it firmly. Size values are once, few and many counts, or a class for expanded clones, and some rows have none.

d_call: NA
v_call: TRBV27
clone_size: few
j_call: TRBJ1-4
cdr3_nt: TGTGCCAGCAGGGACACAGGGAATGAAAAACTGTTTTTT
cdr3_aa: CASRDTGNEKLFF

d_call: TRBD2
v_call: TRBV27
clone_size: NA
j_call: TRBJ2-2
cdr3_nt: TGTGCCAGCACCCGGCGACTAGCGGGGAGGGGTGTCACCGGGGAGCTGTTTTTT
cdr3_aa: CASTRRLAGRGVTGELFF

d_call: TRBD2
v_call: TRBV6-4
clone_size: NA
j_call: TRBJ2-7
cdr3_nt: TGTGCCAGCAGTGAACTAGCGGCCTCCTACGAGCAGTACTTC
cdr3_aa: CASSELAASYEQYF

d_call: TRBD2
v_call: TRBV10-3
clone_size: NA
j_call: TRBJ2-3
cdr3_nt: TGTGCCATCAGTGGGCTAGCGGGAGTTAAAGATACGCAGTATTTT
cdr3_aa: CAISGLAGVKDTQYF

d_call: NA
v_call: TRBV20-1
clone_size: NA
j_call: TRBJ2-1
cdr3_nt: TGCAGTGCACCGGGAAGGTATGAGCAGTTCTTC
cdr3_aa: CSAPGRYEQFF

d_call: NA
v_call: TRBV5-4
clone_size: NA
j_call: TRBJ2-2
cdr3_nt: TGTGCCAGCAGCTTGGGTATAGTCGGGAACACCGGGGAGCTGTTTTTT
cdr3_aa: CASSLGIVGNTGELFF

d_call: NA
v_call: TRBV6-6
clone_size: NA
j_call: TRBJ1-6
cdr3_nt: TGTGCCAGCAGTCCCAGTGGGGCAAATTCACCCCTCCACTTT
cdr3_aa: CASSPSGANSPLHF

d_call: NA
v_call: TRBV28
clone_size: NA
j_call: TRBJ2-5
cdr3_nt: TGTGCCAGCGGGCGAAGGGCCCAGTACTTC
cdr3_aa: CASGRRAQYF

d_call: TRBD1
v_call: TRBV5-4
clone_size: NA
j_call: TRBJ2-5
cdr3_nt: TGTGCCAGCAGCCCGGGGACAGTAGAAGAGACCCAGTACTTC
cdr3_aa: CASSPGTVEETQYF

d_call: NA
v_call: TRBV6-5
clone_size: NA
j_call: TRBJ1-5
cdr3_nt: TGTGCCAGCAGTTACACAACAGGGTCCGATCAGCCCCAGCATTTT
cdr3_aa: CASSYTTGSDQPQHF

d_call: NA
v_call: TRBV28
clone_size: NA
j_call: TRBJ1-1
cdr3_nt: TGTGCCAGCAGTTTAGACGGCTTGAACACTGAAGCTTTCTTT
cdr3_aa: CASSLDGLNTEAFF

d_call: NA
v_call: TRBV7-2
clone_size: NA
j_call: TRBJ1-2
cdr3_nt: TGTGCCAGCAGCTCCAGATCCCGGGCCAGGGGATATGGCTACACCTTC
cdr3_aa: CASSSRSRARGYGYTF

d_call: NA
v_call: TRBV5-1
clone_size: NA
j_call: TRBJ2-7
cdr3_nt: TGCGCCAGCAGCTTGATCGGGGACGAGCAGTACTTC
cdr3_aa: CASSLIGDEQYF

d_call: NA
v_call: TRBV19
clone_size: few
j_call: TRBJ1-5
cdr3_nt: TGTGCCAGTAGTGGGGGCAATCAGCCCCAGCATTTT
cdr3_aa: CASSGGNQPQHF

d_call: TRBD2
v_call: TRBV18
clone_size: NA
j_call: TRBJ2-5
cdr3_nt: TGTGCCAGCTCACCGGGACTAGCATCAGAGACCCAGTACTTC
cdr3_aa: CASSPGLASETQYF

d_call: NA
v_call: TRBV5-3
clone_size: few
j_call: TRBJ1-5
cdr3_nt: TGTGCCAGAAGCTTGAGTAGCCAGGATCCCTTGCACCATTTT
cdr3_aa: CARSLSSQDPLHHF

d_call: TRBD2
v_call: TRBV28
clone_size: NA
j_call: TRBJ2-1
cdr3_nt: TGTGCCAGCAGTGAGCGGGGTACTGAGCAGTTCTTC
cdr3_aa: CASSERGTEQFF

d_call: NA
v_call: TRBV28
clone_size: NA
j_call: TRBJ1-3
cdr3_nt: TGTGCCAGCAGCCTGATAGTGGGGGCTACTTCTGGAAACACCATATATTTT
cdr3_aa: CASSLIVGATSGNTIYF

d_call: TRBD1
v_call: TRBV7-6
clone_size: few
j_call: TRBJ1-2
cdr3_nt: TGTGCCAGCAGCCCGTATATCGACAGGGGAGATGGCTACACCTTC
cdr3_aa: CASSPYIDRGDGYTF

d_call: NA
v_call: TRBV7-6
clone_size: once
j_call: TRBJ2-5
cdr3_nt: TGTGCCAGCAGCTATCGGGGTCAAGAGACCCAGTACTTC
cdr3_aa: CASSYRGQETQYF

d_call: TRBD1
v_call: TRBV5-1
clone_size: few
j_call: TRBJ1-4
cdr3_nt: TGCGCCAGCAGCTTGAAACCTCGGGACAGCTATAATGAAAAACTGTTTTTT
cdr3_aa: CASSLKPRDSYNEKLFF

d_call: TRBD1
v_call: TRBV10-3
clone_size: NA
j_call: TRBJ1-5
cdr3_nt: TGTGCCATCAGTGACCGGGACAGGGAGAATCAGCCCCAGCATTTT
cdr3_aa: CAISDRDRENQPQHF

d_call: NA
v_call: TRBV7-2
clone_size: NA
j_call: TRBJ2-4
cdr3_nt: TGTGCCAGCAGCTTAGAAGAGTTGTGGATAGCCAAAAACATTCAGTACTTC
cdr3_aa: CASSLEELWIAKNIQYF

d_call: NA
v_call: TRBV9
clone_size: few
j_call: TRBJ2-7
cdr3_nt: TGTGCCAGCAGCGTAGCTGGAGGAGGCTCCTACGAGCAGTACTTC
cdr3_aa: CASSVAGGGSYEQYF

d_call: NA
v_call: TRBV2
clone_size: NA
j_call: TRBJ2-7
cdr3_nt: TGTGCCAGCGAAGGCCGAAACGAGCAGTACTTC
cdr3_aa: CASEGRNEQYF

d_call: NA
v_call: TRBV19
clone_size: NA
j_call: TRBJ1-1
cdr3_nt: TGTGCCAGTAGCCAGGGGTGGGCCACTGAAGCTTTCTTT
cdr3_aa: CASSQGWATEAFF

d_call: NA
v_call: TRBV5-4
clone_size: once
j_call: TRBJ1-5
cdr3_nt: TGTGCCAGCAGCTTGGAGGGCGGCTTTAATCAGCCCCAGCATTTT
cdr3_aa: CASSLEGGFNQPQHF

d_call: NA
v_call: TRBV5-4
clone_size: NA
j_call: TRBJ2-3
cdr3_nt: TGTGCCAGCAGCTTGGCAGGTCAGACGCAGTATTTT
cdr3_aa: CASSLAGQTQYF

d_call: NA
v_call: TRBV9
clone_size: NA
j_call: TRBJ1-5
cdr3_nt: TGTGCCAGCAGCGTAGGGGAGGACAGAGTCAATCAGCCCCAGCATTTT
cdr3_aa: CASSVGEDRVNQPQHF

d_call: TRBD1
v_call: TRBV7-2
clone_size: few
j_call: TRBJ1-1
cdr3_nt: TGTGCCAGCAGCCCCCGGACAGGCCTGGGCACTGAAGCTTTCTTT
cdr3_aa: CASSPRTGLGTEAFF

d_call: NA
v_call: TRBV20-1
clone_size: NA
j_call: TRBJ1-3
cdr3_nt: TGCAGTGCCCTATCTGGAAACACCATATATTTT
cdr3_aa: CSALSGNTIYF

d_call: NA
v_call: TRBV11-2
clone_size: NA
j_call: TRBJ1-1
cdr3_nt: TGTGCCAGCAGCTTAAACGGCATGAACACTGAAGCTTTCTTT
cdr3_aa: CASSLNGMNTEAFF

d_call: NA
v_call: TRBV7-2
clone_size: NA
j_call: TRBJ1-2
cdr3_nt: TGTGCCAGCAGCCCGGAGGGCGCGGGGGGCTACACCTTC
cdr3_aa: CASSPEGAGGYTF

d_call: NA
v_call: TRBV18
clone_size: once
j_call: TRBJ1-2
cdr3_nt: TGTGCCAGCTCACCACTAAGTCCTTATGGCTACACCTTC
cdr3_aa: CASSPLSPYGYTF

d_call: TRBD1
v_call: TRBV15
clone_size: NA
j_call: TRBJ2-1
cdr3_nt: TGTGCCACCAGCAGGGACACAGGGGGTGAGCAGTTCTTC
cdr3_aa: CATSRDTGGEQFF

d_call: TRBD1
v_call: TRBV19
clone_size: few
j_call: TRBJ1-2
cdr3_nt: TGTGCCAGTAGTCTAAGGGACAGGGACGGCTACACCTTC
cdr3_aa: CASSLRDRDGYTF

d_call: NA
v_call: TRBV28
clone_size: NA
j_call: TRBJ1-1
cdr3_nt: TGTGCCAGCAGTCCGTCGGGGATAAACACTGAAGCTTTCTTT
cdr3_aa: CASSPSGINTEAFF

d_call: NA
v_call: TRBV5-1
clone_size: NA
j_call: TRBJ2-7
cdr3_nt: TGCGCCAGCAGCCAAGCCAAGTCCAGCTCCTACGAGCAGTACTTC
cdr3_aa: CASSQAKSSSYEQYF

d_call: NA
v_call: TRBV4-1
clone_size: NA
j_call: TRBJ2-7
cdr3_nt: TGCGCCAGCAGCCAAGACCGGGTTTTAGGGTCCTACGAGCAGTACTTC
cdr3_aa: CASSQDRVLGSYEQYF

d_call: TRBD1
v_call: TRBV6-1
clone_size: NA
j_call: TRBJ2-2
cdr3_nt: TGTGCCAGCTCTCAGGGGGCGCCGGACGGGGAGCTGTTTTTT
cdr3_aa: CASSQGAPDGELFF

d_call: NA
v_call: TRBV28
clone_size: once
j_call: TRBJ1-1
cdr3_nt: TGTGCCAGCAGAGAGACAGTGAACACTGAAGCTTTCTTT
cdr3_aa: CASRETVNTEAFF

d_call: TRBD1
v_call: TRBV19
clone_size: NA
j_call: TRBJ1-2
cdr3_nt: TGTGCCAGTAAAACAGGGACAGGGGGCGGTGGCTACACCTTC
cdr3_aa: CASKTGTGGGGYTF

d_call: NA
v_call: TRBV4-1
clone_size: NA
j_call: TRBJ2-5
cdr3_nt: TGCGCCAGCAGCCAAGGCCAAGCTTCTAGTCGCTTCCAAGAGACCCAGTACTTC
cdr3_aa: CASSQGQASSRFQETQYF

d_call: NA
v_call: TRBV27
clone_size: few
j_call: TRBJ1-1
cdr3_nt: TGTGCCAGCAGTTTATCCGGGCGGACGGGCACTGAAGCTTTCTTT
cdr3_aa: CASSLSGRTGTEAFF

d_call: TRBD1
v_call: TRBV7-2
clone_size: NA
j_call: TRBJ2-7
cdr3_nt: TGTGCCAGCAGCTTTCGACAGGGAGTGTACGAGCAGTACTTC
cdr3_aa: CASSFRQGVYEQYF

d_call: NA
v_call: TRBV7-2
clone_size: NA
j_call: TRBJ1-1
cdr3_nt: TGTGCCAGCAGCCTCCGGGCTGAAGCTTTCTTT
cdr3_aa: CASSLRAEAFF